The 11 T cell receptor beta chains below come from one sample, sequenced in a study of control samples from healthy donors and cancer patients. Here immunoSEQ multiplex PCR was the method, and the copy in TCRdb shows in-frame clones only, minus some. The table includes approximately 72,000 clones, around nine tenths detected once. Sample: blood. These TCRs come from a man in his fifties or sixties in good health.

This sequence joins TRBV12-3 or TRBV12-4 and TRBJ1-2, with D possibly matching TRBD1 (5 bases). The CDR3 contains 13 residues. The V end was cut by 3 bases, the J end by 4 bases, with 9 bases between. CDR3 loop: CASSFGGGYGYTF. The CDR3 DNA reads TGTGCCAGCAGTTTCGGCGGGGGCTATGGCTACACCTTC.

The chain recombines TRBV27 with TRBJ2-1, with 9 bases that match TRBD1. This CDR3 region has 17 residues. Trimming at V came to 5 bases and at J to 5 bases, leaving 13 bases not matched to a gene. CDR1 and CDR2 from the germline V gene are MNHEY and SMNVEV (reference sequence). The CDR3 spells CASSPRPDRGYHNEQFF. As DNA, the CDR3 is TGTGCCAGCAGTCCGCGCCCGGACAGGGGATACCACAATGAGCAGTTCTTC.

The sample holds a few counts of this clone. The CDR3 sequence is CASSLDRLAGHTRNQETQYF. CDR3 nucleotides: TGTGCCAGCAGCTTAGATAGGCTAGCGGGGCATACCCGGAACCAAGAGACCCAGTACTTC. The J gene is TRBJ2-5, the V gene TRBV11-2; 9 nucleotides agree with TRBD2. The CDR3 is 20 residues long. Unmatched junction bases numbered 14, after V lost 0 bases and J lost 0 bases. Germline assignment: CDR1 SGHAT and CDR2 FQNNGV. Based on the CDR3 plus reference TRBV11-2 and TRBJ2-5, the full variable domain is EAGVAQSPRYKIIEKRQSVAFWCNPISGHATLYWYQQILGQGPKLLIQFQNNGVVDDSQLPKDRFSAERLKGVDSTLKIQPAKLEDSAVYLCASSLDRLAGHTRNQETQYFGPGTRLLVL.

V usage is TRBV6-2 or TRBV6-3 and J usage is TRBJ1-5; D gene ambiguous. The length of the CDR3 is 13 residues. V lost 5 bases to trimming and J lost 7 bases, with 12 bases between them. Germline-derived CDR1 and CDR2 are MNHEY and SVGEGT. In nucleotides, the CDR3 is TGTGCCAGCAGTCCCTCACCGTTCCAGCCCCAGCATTTT. It specifies CASSPSPFQPQHF.

This clone occurred once. This chain links TRBV19 with TRBJ1-5; D is unclear. This CDR3 spans 15 amino acids. V lost 1 base, J lost 4 bases, and 11 bases lay in between. Germline V gene data show CDR1 as LNHDA and CDR2 as SQIVND (reference sequence). This CDR3 is CASSIAARENQPQHF. The CDR3 nucleotides read TGTGCCAGTAGTATAGCCGCAAGGGAAAATCAGCCCCAGCATTTT.

The V call is TRBV3-1 (or the pseudogene TRBV3-2), the J call TRBJ2-3, with TRBD2 identical over 14 bases. This CDR3 is 15 amino acids long. The germline V gene encodes CDR1 LGHDT and CDR2 YNNKEL (reference sequence). Trimming removed 5 bases from V and 9 bases from J; junction bases left unmatched: 7. CDR3 sequence: CASSVGLAGVTTQYF. The CDR3 bases are TGTGCCAGCAGCGTGGGACTAGCGGGGGTCACGACGCAGTATTTT.

J is TRBJ2-3 and V is TRBV6-6; D is undetermined. V dropped 2 bases and J dropped 6 bases, with 18 bases sitting between them. This CDR3 contains 16 residues. Germline V lookup: CDR1 MNHNY, CDR2 SVGAGI (reference sequence). The CDR3 is CASSYGLAGLGDTQYF. CDR3 in DNA: TGTGCCAGCAGTTACGGTTTAGCTGGGCTTGGTGATACGCAGTATTTT.

V usage is TRBV10-2 and J usage is TRBJ1-1; possibly TRBD1 for D (6 bases). CDR3 length: 15 residues. The germline gives CDR1 WSHSY, CDR2 SAAADI. V shed 7 bases and J shed 1 base, with 16 bases lying between them. CDR3 amino acids: CASTDGQTGNTEAFF. Written as DNA, the CDR3 is TGCGCCAGCACTGACGGGCAGACAGGGAACACTGAAGCTTTCTTT.

This chain links TRBV7-2 with TRBJ2-7; 10 bases line up with TRBD1. The ends lost 6 bases at V and 7 bases at J; junction bases unmatched: 9. Looked up from germline, CDR1 is SGHTA and CDR2 is FQGNSA. CDR3 length: 14 amino acids. The CDR3 DNA reads TGTGCCAGCAGGTCGCGACAGGGGGCGGGGGAGCAGTACTTC. Translated, it gives CASRSRQGAGEQYF.

The V gene is TRBV11-2, the J gene TRBJ1-1, with unresolved D. The CDR3 length is 13 residues. The V end was cut by 2 bases, the J end by 6 bases, with 10 bases between. Germline V gene data show CDR1 as SGHAT and CDR2 as FQNNGV. The CDR3 loop is CASSLRPNPEAFF. The CDR3 DNA reads as TGTGCCAGCAGCTTACGGCCCAATCCTGAAGCTTTCTTT.

In its sample, this clone ranks as medium-sized. J is TRBJ2-7 and V is TRBV19, with 9 bases matching TRBD1. CDR1 is LNHDA, CDR2 SQIVND, per germline (reference sequence). Trimming cost V 3 bases and J 1 base; bases outside gene matches: 1. The length of the CDR3 is 14 residues. This CDR3 is CASSIGTGSYEQYF. CDR3 bases: TGTGCCAGTAGTATTGGGACAGGGTCCTACGAGCAGTACTTC.